These 28 T cell receptor beta chains were all obtained from the same sample, sequenced in a study of T cell changes during pregnancy in multiple sclerosis. Method: immunoSEQ multiplex PCR; TCRdb's copy keeps in-frame clones and lacks some. The repertoire holds 55,000 to 65,000 clones, with around 90% as singletons. Sequencing used peripheral blood, obtained in the first trimester of pregnancy. These receptors were taken from a female donor in good health, enrolled as a control in a pregnancy study.

The V call is TRBV4-3, the J call TRBJ1-3; D gene unclear. This CDR3 has 17 amino acids. Germline V CDR1 and CDR2: LGHNA, YSLEER. Trimming took 0 bases from V and 0 from J, leaving 12 bases between them. DNA of the CDR3: TGCGCCAGCAGCCAAGATCTGACTGCCAGCTCTGGAAACACCATATATTTT. Amino acids: CASSQDLTASSGNTIYF.

This sequence joins TRBV19 and TRBJ1-4, with D possibly being TRBD1 (6 bases). V was cut by 6 bases and J by 6 bases, with 14 bases left in between. Germline V gene data show CDR1 as LNHDA and CDR2 as SQIVND (reference sequence). The CDR3 spans 14 residues. The CDR3 DNA reads as TGTGCCAGTAGGAACAGGGAAGGAGATGAAAAACTGTTTTTT. Its protein product is CASRNREGDEKLFF.

This chain joins TRBV9 and TRBJ2-1, with D hard to call. V shed 0 bases and J shed 5 bases, with 6 bases lying between them. Looked up from germline, CDR1 is SGDLS and CDR2 is YYNGEE. The CDR3 has 13 amino acids. The CDR3 DNA reads TGTGCCAGCAGCGTAGGACTTAACAATGAGCAGTTCTTC. The encoded protein is CASSVGLNNEQFF.

V and J are TRBV9 and TRBJ1-2, with 7 bases identical to TRBD1. V gave up 0 bases and J gave up 0 bases; unmatched junction bases: 5. Germline loops: CDR1 SGDLS, CDR2 YYNGEE. This CDR3 spans 16 amino acids. The CDR3 reads CASSVEVGTANYGYTF. The CDR3 DNA follows: TGTGCCAGCAGCGTAGAGGTGGGGACAGCTAACTATGGCTACACCTTC. Full variable domain (rest looked up from reference TRBV9 and TRBJ1-2): DSGVTQTPKHLITATGQRVTLRCSPRSGDLSVYWYQQSLDQGLQFLIQYYNGEERAKGNILERFSAQQFPDLHSELNLSSLELGDSALYFCASSVEVGTANYGYTFGSGTRLTVV.

The chain links TRBV19 to TRBJ2-5, with D perhaps matching TRBD2 (5 bases). Germline V gene data show CDR1 as LNHDA and CDR2 as SQIVND (reference sequence). This CDR3 spans 15 amino acids. V lost 3 bases to trimming and J lost 0 bases, with 11 bases between them. This CDR3 reads CASSIWPGYQETQYF. CDR3 bases: TGTGCCAGTAGTATCTGGCCGGGATACCAAGAGACCCAGTACTTC.

V usage is TRBV28 and J usage is TRBJ2-7; no clear D. The CDR3 length is 12 residues. V was cut by 3 bases and J by 0 bases, with 3 bases left in between. Germline V gene lookup returns CDR1 MDHEN and CDR2 SYDVKM. The CDR3, as DNA: TGTGCCAGCAGTTTCAGCTCCTACGAGCAGTACTTC. Translation gives CASSFSSYEQYF.

The chain has TRBV28 and TRBJ1-6; D is perhaps TRBD1 (5 bases). In germline, CDR1 is MDHEN, CDR2 SYDVKM. The CDR3 is made up of 13 amino acids. Deletions cut 3 bases from V and 10 bases from J, with 10 bases between. CDR3 in DNA: TGTGCCAGCAGTTTGGGGCTACGATCACCCCTCCACTTT. Encoded protein: CASSLGLRSPLHF.

In DNA, the CDR3 is TGTGCCAGCACCAGGGGGTTCACCGGGGAGCTGTTTTTT. Its translation: CASTRGFTGELFF. The chain joins TRBV28 to TRBJ2-2, with 7 bases identical to TRBD1. The J segment lost 4 bases and the V segment lost 7 bases, leaving 3 bases of the junction unmatched. CDR1 is MDHEN, CDR2 SYDVKM, per germline. The CDR3 has 13 residues.

CDR3 bases: TGCGCCAGCAGTGAGCCCCGGGACAGGGAGAGAGAAAAACTGTTTTTT. Encoded protein: CASSEPRDREREKLFF. The rearrangement uses TRBV10-2 and TRBJ1-4; 9 bases align to TRBD1. Germline lookup yields CDR1 WSHSY and CDR2 SAAADI. The CDR3 sequence is 16 residues long. V dropped 2 bases and J dropped 8; count of bases not matched to a gene: 9.

This rearrangement joins TRBV6-5 to TRBJ1-5; D is unclear. The V end lost 0 bases, the J end lost 8 bases, and 5 bases lay between the germline ends. Looked up from germline, CDR1 is MNHEY and CDR2 is SVGAGI. This CDR3 contains 12 residues. CDR3 sequence reads: CASSYSSKPQHF. DNA for the CDR3: TGTGCCAGCAGTTACTCCTCTAAGCCCCAGCATTTT.

The chain is built from TRBV28 and TRBJ2-7; the match to TRBD1 covers 10 bases. This CDR3 comprises 16 residues. CDR1 is MDHEN, CDR2 SYDVKM, per germline. The trim removed 5 bases at V and 9 bases at J, leaving 16 bases unmatched. The DNA of the CDR3 is TGTGCCAGCAGTCCACCCCGGGACAGGGGACGTACAAGGCAGTACTTC. It is translated as CASSPPRDRGRTRQYF.

This clone was picked up a small number of times. CDR3 nucleotide sequence: TGTGCCAGCAGTTCTCAACAGGGTTTCGCCGGGGAGCTGTTTTTT. Amino acid sequence: CASSSQQGFAGELFF. The rearrangement links TRBV6-6 to TRBJ2-2; D possibly corresponds to TRBD1 (6 bases). Germline values: CDR1 MNHNY, CDR2 SVGAGI (reference sequence). Trimming cost V 4 bases and J 6 bases, with 15 bases left between them. This CDR3 has 15 residues.

CDR3 coding DNA: TGTGCCAGTGAAATTACAATGCGGGAGGAAAGGCTACAGCCCCAGCATTTT. This gives the protein CASEITMREERLQPQHF. The chain couples TRBV19 to TRBJ1-5, with no clear D. The CDR3 extends over 17 amino acids. Trimming stripped 8 bases from V and 7 bases from J, with 27 bases between. Per germline, CDR1 LNHDA and CDR2 SQIVND (reference sequence). Full variable domain (missing parts from reference TRBV19 and TRBJ1-5): DGGITQSPKYLFRKEGQNVTLSCEQNLNHDAMYWYRQDPGQGLRLIYYSQIVNDFQKGDIAEGYSVSREKKESFPLTVTSAQKNPTAFYLCASEITMREERLQPQHFGDGTRLSIL.

The genes are TRBV6-1 and TRBJ2-3; a weak D match, TRBD2 (5 bases). Looked up from germline, CDR1 is MNHNS and CDR2 is SASEGT. The CDR3 is made up of 14 amino acids. The V end lost 3 bases, the J end lost 2 bases, and 9 bases lay between the germline ends. CDR3 DNA: TGTGCCAGCAGTGAGGAGGCGTACACAGATACGCAGTATTTT. Its translation is CASSEEAYTDTQYF.

V gene TRBV5-4 combines with J gene TRBJ1-4; the D is unclear. Looked up from germline, CDR1 is SGHNT and CDR2 is YYREEE (reference sequence). This CDR3 is 14 amino acids long. Trimming shortened V by 1 base and J by 4 bases, and 8 bases separated the two germline ends. Here the CDR3 reads CASSLRQNNEKLFF. DNA of the CDR3: TGTGCCAGCAGCTTGCGACAAAATAATGAAAAACTGTTTTTT.

The rearrangement links TRBV15 to TRBJ1-2; 10 bases line up with TRBD1. Germline V gene data show CDR1 as LNHNV and CDR2 as YYDKDF (reference sequence). V trimming: 1 base; J trimming: 4 bases; junction bases outside the gene matches: 9. The CDR3 contains 17 residues. CDR3 loop: CATSRGALGQGGYGYTF. The CDR3 DNA reads TGTGCCACCAGCAGAGGGGCCCTAGGACAGGGGGGCTATGGCTACACCTTC.

This sequence joins TRBV21-1 and TRBJ2-1; no DNA check was done on the table's D call, TRBD2. TRBV21-1 represents a pseudogene. The CDR3 runs 15 residues. In DNA form, the CDR3 reads TGTGCCAGCAGCAAAACGGGGGTCTCCTACAATGAGCAGTTCTTC. Translating gives CASSKTGVSYNEQFF.

This clone has only one observation. The V call is TRBV27, the J call TRBJ1-2, with D possibly TRBD1 on 6 matching bases. Germline V lookup: CDR1 MNHEY, CDR2 SMNVEV (reference sequence). The CDR3 runs to 15 residues. Trimming left V 3 bases short and J 8 bases short, with 19 bases between. As DNA, the CDR3 is TGTGCCAGCAGTTTGGGCCAGGGGATGAGGTGGGGCTACACCTTC. It is translated as CASSLGQGMRWGYTF.

This clone was seen a single time. This rearrangement joins TRBV11-2 to TRBJ1-3, with 10 bases that match TRBD1. V dropped 4 bases and J dropped 7; count of bases not matched to a gene: 13. Germline V gives CDR1 SGHAT, CDR2 FQNNGV. The CDR3 runs to 17 residues. The DNA for the CDR3 is TGTGCCAGCAGCTCAATCTCCGGGGACAGGGGCCGGAACACCATATATTTT. Its protein product is CASSSISGDRGRNTIYF.

The gene calls are TRBV5-4 and TRBJ2-3; 14 bases are shared with TRBD2. CDR3 length equals 15 residues. Trimming took 3 bases from V and 6 from J; bases not matched to a gene: 3. Germline CDR1 SGHNT, CDR2 YYREEE (reference sequence). CDR3 in amino acids: CASSWTSGGIDTQYF. In DNA, the CDR3 is TGTGCCAGCAGCTGGACTAGCGGGGGGATTGATACGCAGTATTTT.

This chain connects TRBV7-9 to TRBJ1-1, with 8 bases matching TRBD1. CDR1 and CDR2 (germline): SEHNR, FQNEAQ (reference sequence). The CDR3 covers 14 residues. J lost 6 bases, V lost 3 bases, and 6 bases had no gene match. The chain's CDR3 is CASSLTGALSEAFF. For the CDR3, the DNA is TGTGCCAGCAGCTTGACAGGGGCCCTATCTGAAGCTTTCTTT. The entire variable domain, with the rest obtained from reference TRBV7-9 and TRBJ1-1, is as follows: DTGVSQNPRHKITKRGQNVTFRCDPISEHNRLYWYRQTLGQGPEFLTYFQNEAQLEKSRLLSDRFSAERPKGSFSTLEIQRTEQGDSAMYLCASSLTGALSEAFFGQGTRLTVV.

The rearrangement uses TRBV29-1 and TRBJ2-1; TRBD1 matches 7 bases. Losses at the gene ends were 2 bases for V and 1 base for J; bases not matched to a gene: 5. The V gene's germline CDR1 is SQVTM and CDR2 ANQGSEA. This CDR3 is built from 15 residues. The CDR3 DNA follows: TGCAGCGTTGAAAAGGGGGACAGTTCCTACAATGAGCAGTTCTTC. It yields the protein CSVEKGDSSYNEQFF.

The chain carries TRBV27 and TRBJ1-2; D gene unclear. Germline-derived CDR1 and CDR2 are MNHEY and SMNVEV (reference sequence). The V and J ends lost 3 bases and 7 bases respectively, with 12 bases between them. This CDR3 spans 13 amino acids. Here the CDR3 reads CASSFPPTGGYTF. The CDR3 nucleotides are TGTGCCAGCAGTTTCCCACCTACGGGTGGCTACACCTTC.

The chain couples TRBV6-5 to TRBJ1-5; D may be TRBD1 (6 bases). Germline CDR1 MNHEY, CDR2 SVGAGI. There are 15 residues in the CDR3. V gave up 6 bases and J gave up 0 bases, with 12 bases separating them. The DNA of the CDR3 is TGTGCCAGCAGCGGGGGGCCTTATAGCAATCAGCCCCAGCATTTT. Translating gives CASSGGPYSNQPQHF.

The chain uses TRBV7-9 and TRBJ2-5; tentatively, D is TRBD1 (6 bases). The germline V gene encodes CDR1 SEHNR and CDR2 FQNEAQ (reference sequence). Deletions cut 5 bases from V and 3 bases from J, with 19 bases between. The CDR3 loop spans 16 amino acids. CDR3 sequence: CASSLSRGRSEETQYF. CDR3 nucleotide sequence: TGTGCCAGCAGCCTCTCCAGGGGACGGAGTGAAGAGACCCAGTACTTC.

This clone was found a few times. The rearrangement uses TRBV19 and TRBJ1-6; 7 positions agree with TRBD1. CDR3 size: 13 residues. Trimming cost V 7 bases and J 9 bases; bases outside gene matches: 6. Germline V gene data show CDR1 as LNHDA and CDR2 as SQIVND (reference sequence). The CDR3 protein is CASTPTGPSPLHF. Here the CDR3 DNA reads TGTGCCAGTACCCCGACAGGGCCTTCACCCCTCCACTTT.

This chain joins TRBV5-1 and TRBJ2-7, with D perhaps matching TRBD2 (6 bases). V lost 4 bases and J 0 bases, leaving 14 bases between the germline ends. The germline V gene encodes CDR1 SGHRS and CDR2 YFSETQ. This CDR3 region has 15 residues. The CDR3 protein is CASSTSGTYSYEQYF. CDR3 DNA sequence: TGCGCCAGCAGCACTTCCGGGACTTACTCCTACGAGCAGTACTTC.

The chain carries TRBV7-2 and TRBJ2-3; 9 bases agree with TRBD2. With V trimmed by 3 bases and J by 7 bases, 8 bases remained unmatched. This CDR3 region has 15 residues. The germline CDR1 and CDR2 sequences are SGHTA and FQGNSA. CDR3 sequence reads: CASSFASGVQNTQYF. The CDR3 nucleotides read TGTGCCAGCAGCTTTGCTAGCGGGGTCCAGAATACGCAGTATTTT.